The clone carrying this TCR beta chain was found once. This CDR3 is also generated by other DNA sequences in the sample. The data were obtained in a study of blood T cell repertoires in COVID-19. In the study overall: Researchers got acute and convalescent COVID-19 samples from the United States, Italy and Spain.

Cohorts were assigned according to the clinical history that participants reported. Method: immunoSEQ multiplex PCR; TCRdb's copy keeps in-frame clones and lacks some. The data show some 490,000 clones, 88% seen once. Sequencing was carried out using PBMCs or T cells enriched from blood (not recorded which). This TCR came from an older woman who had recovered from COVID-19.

As DNA, the CDR3 is TGCGCCAGCAGCCAAGAATGGGGGGCCTACGAGCAGTACGTC. Protein: CASSQEWGAYEQYV. The chain links TRBV4-1 to TRBJ2-7; tentative D call: TRBD2 (6 bases). The germline V gene has CDR1 MGHRA and CDR2 YSYEKL. Deletions cut 0 bases from V and 2 bases from J, with 8 bases between. This CDR3 region has 14 residues.